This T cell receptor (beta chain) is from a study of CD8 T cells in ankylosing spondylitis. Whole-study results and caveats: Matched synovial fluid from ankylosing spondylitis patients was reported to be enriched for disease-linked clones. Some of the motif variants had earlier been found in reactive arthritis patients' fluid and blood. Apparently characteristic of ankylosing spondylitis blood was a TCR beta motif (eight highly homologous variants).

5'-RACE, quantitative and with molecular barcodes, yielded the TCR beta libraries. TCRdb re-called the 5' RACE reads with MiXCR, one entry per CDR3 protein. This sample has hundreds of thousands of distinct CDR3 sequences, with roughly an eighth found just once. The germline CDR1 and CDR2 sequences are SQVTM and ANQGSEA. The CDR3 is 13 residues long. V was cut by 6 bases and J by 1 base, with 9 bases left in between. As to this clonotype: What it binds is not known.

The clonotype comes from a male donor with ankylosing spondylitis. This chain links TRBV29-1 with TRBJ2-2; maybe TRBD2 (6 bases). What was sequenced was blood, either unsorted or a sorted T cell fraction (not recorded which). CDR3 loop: CSVDSGNTGELFF. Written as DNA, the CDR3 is TGCAGCGTAGATAGCGGGAACACCGGGGAGCTGTTTTTT.